This TCR beta chain derives from a study of monozygotic twins with inflammatory bowel disease. Investigators extracted total RNA from whole blood and did not sort T cells. About this clonotype itself: Its antigen is unknown.

Germline V gives CDR1 SQVTM, CDR2 ANQGSEA. This CDR3 is built from 17 residues. The input for each TCR library was about 3.5 ug of total RNA. TCRdb reanalyzed the 5' RACE reads and collapses them to one entry per CDR3 protein, without DNA. The sample table includes approximately 200,000 distinct CDR3 sequences. Findings of the study overall: Evidence did not back any single strong signal or clonotype linked to IBD. Sharing of clonotypes with others was lower in IBD patients than in healthy twins, and this was especially so with disease activity.

This rearrangement joins TRBV29-1 to TRBJ1-1. The source is a human donor with ulcerative colitis or Crohn's disease, or a healthy co-twin of an affected twin (not recorded which). Sequencing was done on a sample of blood. CDR3 sequence: CSVFSPGLIQMNTEAFF.